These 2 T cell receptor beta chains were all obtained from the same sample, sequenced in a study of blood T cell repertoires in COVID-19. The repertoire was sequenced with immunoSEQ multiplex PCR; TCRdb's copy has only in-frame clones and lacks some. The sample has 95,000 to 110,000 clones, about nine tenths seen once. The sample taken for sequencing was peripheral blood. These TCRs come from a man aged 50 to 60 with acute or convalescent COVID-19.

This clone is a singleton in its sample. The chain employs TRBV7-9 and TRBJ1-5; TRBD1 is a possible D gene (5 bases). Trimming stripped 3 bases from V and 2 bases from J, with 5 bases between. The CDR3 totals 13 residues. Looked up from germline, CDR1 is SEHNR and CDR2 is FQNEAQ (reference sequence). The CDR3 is CASSLGRNQPQHF. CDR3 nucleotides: TGTGCCAGCAGCTTGGGGCGCAATCAGCCCCAGCATTTT.

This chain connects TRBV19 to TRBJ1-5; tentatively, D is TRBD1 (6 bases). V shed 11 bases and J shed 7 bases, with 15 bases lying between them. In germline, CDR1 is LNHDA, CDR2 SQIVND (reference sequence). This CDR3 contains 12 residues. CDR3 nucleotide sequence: TGTGCCGGCAGGGGAGAACGGCAGCCCCAGCATTTT. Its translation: CAGRGERQPQHF.